These 20 T cell receptor beta chains were sequenced from one sample in a study of cytomegalovirus exposure and HLA in healthy donors. The PCR ran on 60 Vbeta and 13 Jbeta primers. Repertoires were generated with immunoSEQ multiplex PCR, while TCRdb's copy carries only in-frame clones and drops some. The sample has about 160,000 clones; roughly 77% are singletons. Sequenced: PBMCs. These receptors originate from a human donor in good health.

Concerning this clone: The junction departs from germline at one end; a sequencing error may be responsible. Other DNA sequences within the sample encode an identical CDR3. V and J are TRBV11-2 and TRBJ1-2; TRBD1 matches 8 bases. From germline, CDR1 is SGHAT and CDR2 FQNNGV. The CDR3 runs to 13 residues. The CDR3 coding sequence is TGCGCCAGCAGCTCGCAGGGGGCAGGTGGCTACACCTTC. As protein: CASSSQGAGGYTF.

This clone showed up just a few times. The V gene is TRBV28, the J gene TRBJ1-1; no firm D call. The CDR3 is 12 amino acids. The germline V gene encodes CDR1 MDHEN and CDR2 SYDVKM. V was pared by 9 bases and J by 4 bases, with 12 bases between. Here the CDR3 DNA reads TGTGCCAGTACCTTGAGGTCCACTGAAGCTTTCTTT. This encodes CASTLRSTEAFF.

The V and J genes are TRBV7-3 and TRBJ2-1; 9 bases are shared with TRBD1. Germline loops: CDR1 SGHTA, CDR2 FQGTGA. The V and J ends lost 2 bases and 8 bases, in that order; junction bases with no gene match: 7. This CDR3 is built from 15 residues. CDR3 in amino acids: CASSLVGQGLHEQFF. The CDR3 DNA follows: TGTGCCAGCAGCTTAGTGGGACAGGGTCTCCATGAGCAGTTCTTC.

The chain couples TRBV5-1 to TRBJ2-1; TRBD1 aligns across 9 bases. CDR1 SGHRS and CDR2 YFSETQ come from the germline V gene. The CDR3 totals 17 residues. With V trimmed by 1 base and J by 3 bases, 8 bases remained unmatched. The CDR3 region has the DNA TGCGCCAGCAGCTTGACCCCGACAGGGGGAGACTACAATGAGCAGTTCTTC. This translates into CASSLTPTGGDYNEQFF.

This chain connects TRBV7-2 to TRBJ2-1; D may be TRBD2 (5 bases). This CDR3 region has 12 residues. Trimming pared 11 bases from V and 2 bases from J, leaving 10 bases between. Per germline, CDR1 SGHTA and CDR2 FQGNSA. CDR3 sequence: CAGRVPYNEQFF. DNA of the CDR3: TGTGCCGGGCGGGTTCCCTACAATGAGCAGTTCTTC.

The chain links TRBV27 to TRBJ2-3; D might be TRBD1 (5 bases). The V gene lost 4 bases and the J gene lost 1 base, with 12 bases spanning the gap. The CDR3 spans 15 residues. Germline CDR1 and CDR2: MNHEY and SMNVEV (reference sequence). The CDR3 sequence is CASSSQGRGTDTQYF. The CDR3 DNA follows: TGTGCCAGCAGTTCCCAGGGAAGAGGCACAGATACGCAGTATTTT.

V is TRBV5-1 and J is TRBJ1-3; D unresolved. CDR3 length: 18 residues. V gave up 0 bases and J gave up 0 bases, with 16 bases separating them. CDR1 is SGHRS, CDR2 YFSETQ, per germline. This CDR3 reads CASSLEPAARSSGNTIYF. The DNA of the CDR3 is TGCGCCAGCAGCTTGGAGCCGGCAGCCCGGAGCTCTGGAAACACCATATATTTT. Variable domain in full (rest from reference TRBV5-1 and TRBJ1-3): KAGVTQTPRYLIKTRGQQVTLSCSPISGHRSVSWYQQTPGQGLQFLFEYFSETQRNKGNFPGRFSGRQFSNSRSEMNVSTLELGDSALYLCASSLEPAARSSGNTIYFGEGSWLTVV.

This sequence joins TRBV5-1 and TRBJ2-5; D is ambiguous. CDR3 length: 15 amino acids. With 1 base removed from V and 2 bases from J, the gap between germline ends came to 12 bases. Germline-derived CDR1 and CDR2 are SGHRS and YFSETQ. DNA for the CDR3: TGCGCCAGCAGCTTGCTTGCGCAGGATCAAGAGACCCAGTACTTC. This sequence encodes CASSLLAQDQETQYF.

This sequence joins TRBV30 and TRBJ1-2, with 7 nucleotides matching TRBD1. The CDR3 contains 13 residues. Germline V gives CDR1 GTSNPN, CDR2 SVGIG (reference sequence). V was clipped by 0 bases and J by 5 bases; unmatched bases: 3. The CDR3 sequence is CAWSVGTVYGYTF. The CDR3 region has the DNA TGTGCCTGGAGTGTAGGGACAGTTTATGGCTACACCTTC.

The DNA for the CDR3 is TGCGCCAGCACGGAGGCCGGTCTTGGCTACACCTTC. Its protein is CASTEAGLGYTF. The V and J genes are TRBV10-2 and TRBJ1-2; D not resolved. This CDR3 has 12 residues. CDR1 is WSHSY, CDR2 SAAADI, per germline. V lost 7 bases, J lost 7 bases, and 13 bases lay in between.

V usage is TRBV7-8 and J usage is TRBJ2-1; D is uncertain. The CDR3 consists of 14 residues. V dropped 1 base and J dropped 8 bases, with 12 bases sitting between them. Germline values: CDR1 SGHVS, CDR2 FQNEAQ. CDR3 sequence (DNA): TGTGCCAGCAGCTTAGGTCGAGTTTCATATGAGCAGTTCTTC. It codes for CASSLGRVSYEQFF.

The chain links TRBV2 to TRBJ1-1, with D perhaps matching TRBD1 (5 bases). The CDR3 has 13 amino acids. V lost 4 bases to trimming and J lost 6 bases, with 12 bases between them. From germline, CDR1 is SNHLY and CDR2 FYNNEI. CDR3 nucleotide sequence: TGTGCCAGCAGTGCTGGGGGGGGAGCTGAAGCTTTCTTT. This codes for CASSAGGGAEAFF.

The chain is built from TRBV28 and TRBJ2-5, with TRBD1 matching over 8 bases. CDR1 is MDHEN, CDR2 SYDVKM, per germline. The CDR3 is 12 residues long. J was trimmed by 5 bases and V by 9 bases; bases with no gene match: 5. In DNA form, the CDR3 reads TGTGCCAGTCAGGGGGCGGGTGAGACCCAGTACTTC. This codes for CASQGAGETQYF.

V is TRBV5-4 and J is TRBJ2-5, with D perhaps TRBD2 (6 bases). The CDR3 is made up of 14 amino acids. Germline V CDR1 and CDR2: SGHNT, YYREEE (reference sequence). The ends were cut back, 0 bases at V and 5 bases at J, with 11 bases in the middle. The CDR3 sequence is CASSLAGDYETQYF. CDR3 nucleotide sequence: TGTGCCAGCAGCTTGGCGGGAGACTATGAGACCCAGTACTTC. Supplemented by reference TRBV5-4 and TRBJ2-5, the full variable domain reads ETGVTQSPTHLIKTRGQQVTLRCSSQSGHNTVSWYQQALGQGPQFIFQYYREEENGRGNFPPRFSGLQFPNYSSELNVNALELDDSALYLCASSLAGDYETQYFGPGTRLLVL.

The chain has TRBV21-1 and TRBJ1-5; the table names TRBD1, a call not compared with the DNA. TRBV21-1 is given as a pseudogene. The CDR3 covers 16 residues. CDR3 loop: CASSKEVDRYNQPQHF. The CDR3 nucleotides read TGTGCCAGCAGCAAAGAGGTGGACAGATACAATCAGCCCCAGCATTTT.

The V call is TRBV23-1, the J call TRBJ1-6, with TRBD1 matching 7 bases. TRBV23-1 is noted as an ORF with a role that remains uncertain. J lost 2 bases, V lost 4 bases, and 8 bases had no gene match. The CDR3 runs 17 residues. The CDR3 protein is CASSPHEGATYNSPLHF. The DNA of the CDR3 is TGCGCCAGCAGTCCCCACGAGGGGGCGACCTATAATTCACCCCTCCACTTT.

This clone occurred once. The chain couples TRBV28 to TRBJ1-5; a possible D gene is TRBD1 (6 bases). V was cut by 10 bases and J by 2 bases, with 15 bases left in between. The V gene's germline CDR1 is MDHEN and CDR2 SYDVKM. The CDR3 contains 14 residues. This chain's CDR3 is CATGAGLRNQPQHF. The CDR3 nucleotides are TGTGCCACAGGGGCAGGGTTGCGCAATCAGCCCCAGCATTTT.

This chain connects TRBV5-1 to TRBJ2-5; D perhaps matches TRBD2 (6 bases). Germline loops: CDR1 SGHRS, CDR2 YFSETQ. Trimming took 6 bases from V and 3 from J, leaving 21 bases between them. The CDR3 runs 16 residues. CDR3 sequence reads: CASKGGGNVEKETQYF. The CDR3 coding sequence is TGCGCCAGCAAAGGTGGCGGGAACGTGGAAAAAGAGACCCAGTACTTC.

This clone was detected once. The rearrangement uses TRBV2 and TRBJ2-1; TRBD2 matches at 7 bases. The V and J ends lost 3 bases and 4 bases, in that order; junction bases with no gene match: 3. Germline CDR1 and CDR2: SNHLY and FYNNEI. This CDR3 has 14 residues. DNA for the CDR3: TGTGCCAGCAGTGAGGTTAGCGGGTACAATGAGCAGTTCTTC. Protein: CASSEVSGYNEQFF.

The chain has TRBV11-3 and TRBJ2-5, with 9 nucleotides matching TRBD1. The V and J ends lost 1 base and 4 bases, in that order; junction bases with no gene match: 4. The CDR3 consists of 15 residues. Germline assignment: CDR1 SGHNT and CDR2 YENEEA. CDR3 nucleotide sequence: TGTGCCAGCAGCTTAGGGACAGGGGTTAGAGAGACCCAGTACTTC. Its protein product is CASSLGTGVRETQYF.